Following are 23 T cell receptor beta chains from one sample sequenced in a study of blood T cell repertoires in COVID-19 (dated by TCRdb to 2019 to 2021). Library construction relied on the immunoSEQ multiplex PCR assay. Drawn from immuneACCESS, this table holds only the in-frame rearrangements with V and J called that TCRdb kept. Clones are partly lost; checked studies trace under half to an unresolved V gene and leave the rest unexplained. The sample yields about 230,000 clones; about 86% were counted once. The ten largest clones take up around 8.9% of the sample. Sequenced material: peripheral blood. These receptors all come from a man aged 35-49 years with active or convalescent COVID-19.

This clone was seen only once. The CDR3 nucleotides read TGCGCCAGCAGCCCCGGGACAGGGGACTACAATGAGCAGTTCTTC. Translated: CASSPGTGDYNEQFF. This chain links TRBV4-3 with TRBJ2-1, with 10 nucleotides matching TRBD1. Germline CDR1 reads LGHNA; CDR2 reads YSLEER. Germline trimming cut 4 bases from V and 3 bases from J; bases unmatched to any gene: 3. The CDR3 consists of 15 residues.

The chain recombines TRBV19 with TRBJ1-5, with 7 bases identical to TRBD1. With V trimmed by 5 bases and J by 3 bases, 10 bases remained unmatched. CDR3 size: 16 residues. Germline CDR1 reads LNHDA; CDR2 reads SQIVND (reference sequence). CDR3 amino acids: CASSVNRGRDNQPQHF. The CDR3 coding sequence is TGTGCCAGTAGTGTAAACAGGGGTAGGGACAATCAGCCCCAGCATTTT.

The CDR3: CASRDRGVGANVLTF. CDR3 bases: TGTGCCAGTAGGGACAGGGGGGTAGGGGCCAACGTCCTGACTTTC. This chain links TRBV19 with TRBJ2-6; the match to TRBD1 covers 10 bases. The V gene's germline CDR1 is LNHDA and CDR2 SQIVND (reference sequence). The CDR3 length is 15 residues. V shed 6 bases, J shed 4 bases, and the junction held 3 bases outside the gene matches.

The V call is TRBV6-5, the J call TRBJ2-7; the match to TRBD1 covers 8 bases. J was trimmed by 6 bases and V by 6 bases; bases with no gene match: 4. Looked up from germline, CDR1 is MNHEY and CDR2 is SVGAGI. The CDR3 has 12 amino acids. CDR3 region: CASSRDRGEQYF. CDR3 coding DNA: TGTGCCAGCAGCCGCGACAGGGGCGAGCAGTACTTC.

CDR3 coding DNA: TGTGCCAGTTGGGGTAGGGACTCCGGGAAGTTTGGTGGCTACACCTTC. Protein sequence: CASWGRDSGKFGGYTF. J is TRBJ1-2 and V is TRBV19; a possible D gene is TRBD1 (5 bases). Trimming pared 8 bases from V and 7 bases from J, leaving 26 bases between. CDR3 length: 16 amino acids. Germline CDR1 LNHDA, CDR2 SQIVND (reference sequence).

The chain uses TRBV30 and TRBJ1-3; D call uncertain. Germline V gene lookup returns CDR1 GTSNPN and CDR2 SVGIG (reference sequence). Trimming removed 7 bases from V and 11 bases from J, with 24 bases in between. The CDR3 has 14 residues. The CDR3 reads CAFTSGGSLISIYF. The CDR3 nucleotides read TGTGCCTTCACTTCAGGAGGGAGCTTAATCTCCATATATTTT.

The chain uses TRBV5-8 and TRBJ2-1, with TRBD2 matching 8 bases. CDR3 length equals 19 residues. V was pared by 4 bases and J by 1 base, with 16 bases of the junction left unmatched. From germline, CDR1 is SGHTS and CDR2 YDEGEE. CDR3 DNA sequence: TGTGCCAGCAGCCGGAGACTAGCGCAACCGGGGCAGTCCTACAATGAGCAGTTCTTC. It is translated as CASSRRLAQPGQSYNEQFF.

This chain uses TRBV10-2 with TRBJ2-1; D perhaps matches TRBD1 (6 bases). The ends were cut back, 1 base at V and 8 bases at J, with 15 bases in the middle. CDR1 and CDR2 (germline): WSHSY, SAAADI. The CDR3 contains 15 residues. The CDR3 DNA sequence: TGCGCCAGCAGTGAGTTGGGCAGGGGTATGGATGAGCAGTTCTTC. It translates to CASSELGRGMDEQFF.

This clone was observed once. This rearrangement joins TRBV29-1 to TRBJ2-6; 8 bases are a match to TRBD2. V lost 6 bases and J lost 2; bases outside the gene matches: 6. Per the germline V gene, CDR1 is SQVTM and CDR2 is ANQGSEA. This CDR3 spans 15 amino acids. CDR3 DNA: TGCAGCGTCCGAACGGGAGGGGCTGGGGCCAACGTCCTGACTTTC. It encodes CSVRTGGAGANVLTF.

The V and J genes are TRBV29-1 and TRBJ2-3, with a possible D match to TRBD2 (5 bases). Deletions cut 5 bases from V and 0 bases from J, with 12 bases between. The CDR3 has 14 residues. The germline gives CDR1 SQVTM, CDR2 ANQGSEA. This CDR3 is CSVTYGGSTDTQYF. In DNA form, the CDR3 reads TGCAGCGTTACCTATGGAGGTAGCACAGATACGCAGTATTTT.

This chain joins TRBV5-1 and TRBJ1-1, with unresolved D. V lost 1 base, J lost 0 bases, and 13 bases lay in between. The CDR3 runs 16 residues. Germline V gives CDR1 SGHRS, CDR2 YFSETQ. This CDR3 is CASSLSDTAVNTEAFF. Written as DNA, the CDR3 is TGCGCCAGCAGCTTGTCCGATACAGCAGTGAACACTGAAGCTTTCTTT.

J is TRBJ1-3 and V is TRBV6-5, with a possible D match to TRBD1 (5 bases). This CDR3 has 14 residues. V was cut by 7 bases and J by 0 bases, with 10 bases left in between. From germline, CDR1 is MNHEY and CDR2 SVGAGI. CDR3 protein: CASTGHSSGNTIYF. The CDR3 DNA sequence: TGTGCCAGCACTGGACATTCCTCTGGAAACACCATATATTTT.

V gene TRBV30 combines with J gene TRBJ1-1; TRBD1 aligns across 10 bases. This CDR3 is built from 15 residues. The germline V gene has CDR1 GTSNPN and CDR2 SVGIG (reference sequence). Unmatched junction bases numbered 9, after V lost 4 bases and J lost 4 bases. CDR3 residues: CAWTLGTGVLTEAFF. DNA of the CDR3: TGTGCCTGGACCCTAGGGACAGGGGTACTCACTGAAGCTTTCTTT.

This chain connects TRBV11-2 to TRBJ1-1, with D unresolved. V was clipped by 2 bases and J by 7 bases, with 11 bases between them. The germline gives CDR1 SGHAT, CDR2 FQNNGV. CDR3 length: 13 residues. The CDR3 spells CASSLWATDEAFF. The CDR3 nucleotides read TGTGCCAGCAGCTTATGGGCGACGGATGAAGCTTTCTTT.

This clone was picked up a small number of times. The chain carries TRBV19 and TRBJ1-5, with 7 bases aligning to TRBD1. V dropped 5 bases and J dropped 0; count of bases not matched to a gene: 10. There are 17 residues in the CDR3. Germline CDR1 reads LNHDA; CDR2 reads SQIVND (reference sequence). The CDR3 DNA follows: TGTGCCAGTAGTTTCGGACAGGCGGCTTATAGCAATCAGCCCCAGCATTTT. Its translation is CASSFGQAAYSNQPQHF.

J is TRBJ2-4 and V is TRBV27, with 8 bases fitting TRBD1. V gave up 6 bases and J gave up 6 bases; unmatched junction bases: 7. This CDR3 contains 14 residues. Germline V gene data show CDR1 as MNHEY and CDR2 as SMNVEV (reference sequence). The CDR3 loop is CASSPGTGLNIQYF. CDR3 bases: TGTGCCAGCAGCCCCGGGACAGGCTTAAACATTCAGTACTTC.

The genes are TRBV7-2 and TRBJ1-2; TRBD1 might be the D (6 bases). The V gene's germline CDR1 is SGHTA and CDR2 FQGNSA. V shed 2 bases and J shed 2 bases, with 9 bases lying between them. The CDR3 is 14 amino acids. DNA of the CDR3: TGTGCCAGCAGCTTACACCAGGGGAACTATGGCTACACCTTC. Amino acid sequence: CASSLHQGNYGYTF.

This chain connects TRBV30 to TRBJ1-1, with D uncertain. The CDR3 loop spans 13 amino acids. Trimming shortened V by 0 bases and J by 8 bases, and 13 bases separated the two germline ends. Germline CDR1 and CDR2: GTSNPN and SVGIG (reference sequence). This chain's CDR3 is CAWSVQDIDEAFF. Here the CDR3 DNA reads TGTGCCTGGAGTGTACAAGACATAGACGAAGCTTTCTTT.

The CDR3 is CASSIAGQFYNEQFF. As DNA, the CDR3 is TGTGCCAGTAGTATCGCGGGACAGTTTTACAATGAGCAGTTCTTC. The rearrangement joins TRBV19 to TRBJ2-1, with a tentative D call TRBD1 (7 bases). V was shortened by 3 bases and J by 4 bases, with 13 bases between the two germline ends. Germline V gives CDR1 LNHDA, CDR2 SQIVND (reference sequence). CDR3 length: 15 amino acids.

CDR3 DNA sequence: TGCGCCAGCAGCTCCGTGGGAGACGGACTCTCCCTTAACACTGAAGCTTTCTTT. This encodes CASSSVGDGLSLNTEAFF. The chain links TRBV5-1 to TRBJ1-1; D is unclear. The CDR3 has 18 amino acids. The V end lost 3 bases, the J end lost 2 bases, and 23 bases lay between the germline ends. Per germline, CDR1 SGHRS and CDR2 YFSETQ.

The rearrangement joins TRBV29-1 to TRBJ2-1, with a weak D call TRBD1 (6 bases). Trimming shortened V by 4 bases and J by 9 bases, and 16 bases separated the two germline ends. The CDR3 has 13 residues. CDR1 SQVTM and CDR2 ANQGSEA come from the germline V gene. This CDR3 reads CSVVLSVRGEQFF. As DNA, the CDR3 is TGCAGCGTTGTTTTATCTGTCAGGGGTGAGCAGTTCTTC.

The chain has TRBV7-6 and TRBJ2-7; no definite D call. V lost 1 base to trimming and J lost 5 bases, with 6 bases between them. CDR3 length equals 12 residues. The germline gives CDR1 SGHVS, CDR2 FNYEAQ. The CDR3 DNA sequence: TGTGCCAGCAGCTTAGGCGGCCACGAGCAGTACTTC. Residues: CASSLGGHEQYF.

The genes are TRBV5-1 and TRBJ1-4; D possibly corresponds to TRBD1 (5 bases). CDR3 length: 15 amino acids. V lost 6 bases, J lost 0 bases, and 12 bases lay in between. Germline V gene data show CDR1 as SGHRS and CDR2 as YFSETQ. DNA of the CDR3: TGCGCCAGCAAGTCGGGGGTAGCAACTAATGAAAAACTGTTTTTT. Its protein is CASKSGVATNEKLFF.